The T cell receptor beta chain under discussion was sequenced for a study of CXCR3-negative and CXCR3-positive naive CD8 T cells. Across the study: The study obtained about 135 million TRB reads, about 1.5 +/- 0.3 million per library. The study's findings and limits: Relative to memory CD8+ cells, whose diversity was much lower, both naive subsets had comparably high diversity. Surface CD5 was comparable between naive subsets; TCR strength was inferred from TRB CDR3 properties.

The germline V gene has CDR1 DFQATT and CDR2 SNEGSKA (reference sequence). This CDR3 has 13 residues. Comment on this clonotype: Antigen unknown.

Through 5' RACE with UMI labels, the TRB cDNA libraries were prepared. TCRdb re-analyzed the 5' RACE reads; it lists each CDR3 protein once, without DNA. The repertoire table contains more than 65,000 distinct CDR3 sequences. Specimen: naive CXCR3- CD8+ T cells from blood. Subset specified: CD45RO-CCR7+CD27+CD95- naive CD8+ T cells lacking CXCR3 (TNR3-). The chain joins TRBV20-1 to TRBJ2-2; TCRdb outputs TRBD1, but without DNA this stays unchecked. This receptor was identified in a human donor in good health. Some clones in this sample may be carry-over from other donors' samples. This CDR3 reads CSANTGYTGELFF.